The entry that follows covers one T cell receptor (beta chain) sequence. The data were obtained in a study of cytomegalovirus exposure and HLA in healthy donors. From germline, CDR1 is SGHRS and CDR2 YFSETQ. There are 15 residues in the CDR3. Trimming stripped 2 bases from V and 4 bases from J, with 15 bases between. Vbeta (60) and Jbeta (13) primers were used in the PCR. TCRdb keeps only in-frame clones here, not all; method: immunoSEQ multiplex PCR. The sample records fewer than 150,000 clones, around 80% being singletons. V gene TRBV5-1 combines with J gene TRBJ2-5; a possible D gene is TRBD1 (6 bases). This receptor was obtained from a man aged 25-45 years in good health and CMV-seronegative. Sequences were obtained from PBMCs. CDR3 protein: CASSLATGLGETQYF. The CDR3, as DNA: TGCGCCAGCAGCTTAGCGACAGGCTTGGGAGAGACCCAGTACTTC. Full variable domain (missing parts from reference TRBV5-1 and TRBJ2-5): KAGVTQTPRYLIKTRGQQVTLSCSPISGHRSVSWYQQTPGQGLQFLFEYFSETQRNKGNFPGRFSGRQFSNSRSEMNVSTLELGDSALYLCASSLATGLGETQYFGPGTRLLVL.